The entry that follows covers one TCR beta chain sequence. Original analysis: Reference gene primer amplification gave nucleated cell count estimates. Here immunoSEQ multiplex PCR was the method, and the copy in TCRdb shows in-frame clones only, minus some. That table furnishes V, J and clone size, whereas the DNA furnished D and trimming. Of roughly 290,000 clones in the sample, 89% were seen once. The data were obtained in a study of blood T cell repertoires in COVID-19. Study as a whole: Samples taken during acute and convalescent COVID-19 were collected in the United States, Italy and Spain. From T cells, B-cell-depleted T cells, or PBMCs came the material, which was cDNA or gDNA.

The CDR3 contains 13 residues. The V gene lost 7 bases and the J gene lost 7 bases, with 14 bases spanning the gap. CDR1 and CDR2 (germline): SNHLY, FYNNEI. This chain links TRBV2 with TRBJ1-5; D perhaps matches TRBD1 (5 bases). The sequencing sample was made of peripheral blood. The sequence was obtained from a woman in her sixties or seventies with acute or convalescent COVID-19. The CDR3, as DNA: TGTGCCAGCACTCGCAGGGCTTTCCAGCCCCAGCATTTT. It encodes CASTRRAFQPQHF.